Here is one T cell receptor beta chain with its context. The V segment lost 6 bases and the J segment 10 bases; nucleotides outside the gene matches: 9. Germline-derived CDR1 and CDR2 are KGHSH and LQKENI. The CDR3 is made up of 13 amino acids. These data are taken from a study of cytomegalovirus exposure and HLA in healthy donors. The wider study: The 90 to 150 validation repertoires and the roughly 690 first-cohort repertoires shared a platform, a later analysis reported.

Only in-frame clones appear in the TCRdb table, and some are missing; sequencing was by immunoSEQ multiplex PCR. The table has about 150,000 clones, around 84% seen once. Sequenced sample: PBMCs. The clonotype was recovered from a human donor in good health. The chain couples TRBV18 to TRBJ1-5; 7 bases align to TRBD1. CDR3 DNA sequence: TGTGCCAGCTCCCCCGACAGGGCCGCCCCCCAGCATTTT. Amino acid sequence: CASSPDRAAPQHF.